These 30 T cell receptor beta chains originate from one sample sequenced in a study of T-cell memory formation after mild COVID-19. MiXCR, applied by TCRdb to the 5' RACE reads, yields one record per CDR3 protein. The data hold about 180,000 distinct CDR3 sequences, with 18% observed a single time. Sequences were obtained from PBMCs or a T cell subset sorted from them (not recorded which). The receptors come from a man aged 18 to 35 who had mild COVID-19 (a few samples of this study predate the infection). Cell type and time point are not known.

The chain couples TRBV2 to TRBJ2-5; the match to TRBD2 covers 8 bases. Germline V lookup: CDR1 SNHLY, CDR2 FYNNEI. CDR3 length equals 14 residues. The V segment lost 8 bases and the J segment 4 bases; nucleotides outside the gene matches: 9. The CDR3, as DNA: TGTGCCAGCGCGAGCGCGGGGGGCAGAGAGACCCAGTACTTC. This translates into CASASAGGRETQYF.

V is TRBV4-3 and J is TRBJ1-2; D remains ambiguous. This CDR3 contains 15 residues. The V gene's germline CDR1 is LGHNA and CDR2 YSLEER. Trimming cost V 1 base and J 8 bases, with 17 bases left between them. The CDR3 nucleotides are TGCGCCAGCAGCCAAGTAACCCCGACAACGGTAGGCTACACCTTC. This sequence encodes CASSQVTPTTVGYTF.

The CDR3 bases are TGTGCCAGCAGTATGGGGGGCCACTACGAGCAGTACTTC. Translating gives CASSMGGHYEQYF. The chain links TRBV6-5 to TRBJ2-7; tentatively, D is TRBD1 or TRBD2 (6 bases each). The CDR3 is 13 amino acids. CDR1 MNHEY and CDR2 SVGAGI come from the germline V gene. V lost 5 bases, J lost 3 bases, and 11 bases lay in between.

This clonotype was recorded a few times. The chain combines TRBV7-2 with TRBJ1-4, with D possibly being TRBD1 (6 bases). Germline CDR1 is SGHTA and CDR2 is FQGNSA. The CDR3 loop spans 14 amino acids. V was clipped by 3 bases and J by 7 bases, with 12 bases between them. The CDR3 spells CASSFRDKGEKLFF. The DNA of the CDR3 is TGTGCCAGCAGCTTCCGGGACAAGGGTGAAAAACTGTTTTTT.

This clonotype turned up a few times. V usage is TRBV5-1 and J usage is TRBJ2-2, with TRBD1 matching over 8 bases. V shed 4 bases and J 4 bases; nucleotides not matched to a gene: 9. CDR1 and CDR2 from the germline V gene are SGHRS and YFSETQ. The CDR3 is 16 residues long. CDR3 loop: CASSPGQGGFTGELFF. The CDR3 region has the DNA TGCGCCAGCAGCCCTGGACAGGGTGGCTTCACCGGGGAGCTGTTTTTT.

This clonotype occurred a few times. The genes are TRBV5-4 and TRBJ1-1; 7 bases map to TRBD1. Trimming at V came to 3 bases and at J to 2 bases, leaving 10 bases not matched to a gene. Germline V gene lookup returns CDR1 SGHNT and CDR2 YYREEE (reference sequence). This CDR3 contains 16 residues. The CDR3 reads CASSSRKGQPNTEAFF. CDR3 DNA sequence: TGTGCCAGCAGCTCACGCAAGGGACAGCCCAACACTGAAGCTTTCTTT.

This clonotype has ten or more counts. The DNA for the CDR3 is TGTGCCAGCAGTTCCTCGGGAGGTATAAACTATGGCTACACCTTC. Residues: CASSSSGGINYGYTF. The rearrangement links TRBV12-3 or TRBV12-4 to TRBJ1-2, with D uncertain. The CDR3 is 15 amino acids. Trimming stripped 4 bases from V and 2 bases from J, with 14 bases between.

DNA for the CDR3: TGTGCCACCAAACCAAGGACAGCCTACACTGAAGCTTTCTTT. Translated, it gives CATKPRTAYTEAFF. V usage is TRBV7-2 and J usage is TRBJ1-1; D is possibly TRBD1 (6 bases). Trimming cost V 10 bases and J 3 bases, with 18 bases left between them. CDR3 length: 14 amino acids. Germline V gene data show CDR1 as SGHTA and CDR2 as FQGNSA. Combining the CDR3 with reference TRBV7-2 and TRBJ1-1 gives the whole variable domain GAGVSQSPSNKVTEKGKDVELRCDPISGHTALYWYRQSLGQGLEFLIYFQGNSAPDKSGLPSDRFSAERTGGSVSTLTIQRTQQEDSAVYLCATKPRTAYTEAFFGQGTRLTVV.

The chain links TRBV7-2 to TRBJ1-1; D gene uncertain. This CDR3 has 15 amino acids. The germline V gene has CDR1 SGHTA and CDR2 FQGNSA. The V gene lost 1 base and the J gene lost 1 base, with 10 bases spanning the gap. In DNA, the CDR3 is TGTGCCAGCAGCTTAGATTATGGAAGGAACACTGAAGCTTTCTTT. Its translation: CASSLDYGRNTEAFF. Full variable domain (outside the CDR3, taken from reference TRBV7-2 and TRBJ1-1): GAGVSQSPSNKVTEKGKDVELRCDPISGHTALYWYRQSLGQGLEFLIYFQGNSAPDKSGLPSDRFSAERTGGSVSTLTIQRTQQEDSAVYLCASSLDYGRNTEAFFGQGTRLTVV.

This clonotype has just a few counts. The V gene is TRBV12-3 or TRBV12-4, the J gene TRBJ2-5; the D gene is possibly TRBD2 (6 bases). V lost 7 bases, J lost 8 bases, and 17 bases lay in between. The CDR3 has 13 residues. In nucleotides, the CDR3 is TGTGCCAGCACCACCGGGACTCGGGTTACCCAGTACTTC. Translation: CASTTGTRVTQYF.

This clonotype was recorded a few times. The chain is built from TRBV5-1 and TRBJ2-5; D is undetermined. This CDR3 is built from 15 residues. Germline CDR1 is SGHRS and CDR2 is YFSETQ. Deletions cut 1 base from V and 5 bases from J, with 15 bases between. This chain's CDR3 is CASSLLGNLMETQYF. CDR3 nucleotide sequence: TGCGCCAGCAGCTTGCTTGGGAATTTGATGGAGACCCAGTACTTC. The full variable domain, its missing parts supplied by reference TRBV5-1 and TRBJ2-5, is KAGVTQTPRYLIKTRGQQVTLSCSPISGHRSVSWYQQTPGQGLQFLFEYFSETQRNKGNFPGRFSGRQFSNSRSEMNVSTLELGDSALYLCASSLLGNLMETQYFGPGTRLLVL.

The CDR3 DNA reads TGTGCCAGCAGCTTTAGCGGGGGAGGAGATACGCAGTATTTT. This codes for CASSFSGGGDTQYF. The J gene is TRBJ2-3, the V gene TRBV7-2, with 9 bases lining up with TRBD2. The junction had 3 bases not matched to a gene; V was cut back by 3 bases and J by 5 bases. Germline CDR1 SGHTA, CDR2 FQGNSA. The CDR3 is made up of 14 amino acids. Full variable domain (outside the CDR3, taken from reference TRBV7-2 and TRBJ2-3): GAGVSQSPSNKVTEKGKDVELRCDPISGHTALYWYRQSLGQGLEFLIYFQGNSAPDKSGLPSDRFSAERTGGSVSTLTIQRTQQEDSAVYLCASSFSGGGDTQYFGPGTRLTVL.

Written as DNA, the CDR3 is TGTGCCAGCAAAAAGGGGCGACGGAACACTGAAGCTTTCTTT. Its translation: CASKKGRRNTEAFF. This chain links TRBV27 with TRBJ1-1; D may be TRBD1 (5 bases). The CDR3 is 14 residues long. The V end was cut by 7 bases, the J end by 1 base, with 13 bases between. The germline CDR1 and CDR2 sequences are MNHEY and SMNVEV (reference sequence).

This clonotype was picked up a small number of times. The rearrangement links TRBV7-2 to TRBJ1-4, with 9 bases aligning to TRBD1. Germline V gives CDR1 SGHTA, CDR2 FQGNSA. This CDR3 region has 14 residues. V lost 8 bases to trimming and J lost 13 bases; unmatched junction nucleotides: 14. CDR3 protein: CASAPGTGLSGLFF. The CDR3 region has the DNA TGTGCCAGCGCCCCCGGGACAGGGTTGTCTGGACTGTTTTTT.

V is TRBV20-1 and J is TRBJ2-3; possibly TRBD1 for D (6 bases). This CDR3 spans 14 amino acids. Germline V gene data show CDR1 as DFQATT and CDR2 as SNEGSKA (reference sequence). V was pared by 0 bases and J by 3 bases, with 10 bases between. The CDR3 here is CSAREGAQTDTQYF. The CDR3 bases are TGCAGTGCTAGAGAGGGGGCTCAGACAGATACGCAGTATTTT.

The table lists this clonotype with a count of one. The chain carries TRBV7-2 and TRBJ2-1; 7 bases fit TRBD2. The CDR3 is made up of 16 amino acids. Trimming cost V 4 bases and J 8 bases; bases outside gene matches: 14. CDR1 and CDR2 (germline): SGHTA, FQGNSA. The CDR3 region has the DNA TGTGCCAGCAGCTATCAGGACTCCAGCGGGGCCTATGAGCAGTTCTTC. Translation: CASSYQDSSGAYEQFF.

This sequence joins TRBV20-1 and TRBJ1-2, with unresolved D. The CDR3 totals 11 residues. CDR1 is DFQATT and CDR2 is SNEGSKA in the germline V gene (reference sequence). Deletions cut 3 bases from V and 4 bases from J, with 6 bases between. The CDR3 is CSASGPYGYTF. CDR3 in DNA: TGCAGTGCTAGTGGCCCCTATGGCTACACCTTC.

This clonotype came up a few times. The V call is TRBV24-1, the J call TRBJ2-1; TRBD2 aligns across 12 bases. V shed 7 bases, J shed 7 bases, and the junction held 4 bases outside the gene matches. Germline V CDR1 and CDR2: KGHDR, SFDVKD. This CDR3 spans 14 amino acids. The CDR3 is CATRPSGGGNEQFF. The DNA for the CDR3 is TGTGCCACCAGGCCTAGCGGGGGGGGAAATGAGCAGTTCTTC.

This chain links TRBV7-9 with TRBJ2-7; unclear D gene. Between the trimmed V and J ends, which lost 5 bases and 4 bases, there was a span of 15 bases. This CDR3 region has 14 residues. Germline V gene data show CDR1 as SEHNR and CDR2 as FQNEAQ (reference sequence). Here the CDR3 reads CASSLEWQMYEQYV. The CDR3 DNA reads TGTGCCAGCAGCCTAGAGTGGCAGATGTACGAGCAGTACGTC.

The CDR3 loop reads CASSPGQGVYEQYV. CDR3 DNA: TGTGCCAGCTCACCAGGACAGGGGGTCTACGAGCAGTACGTC. The genes are TRBV18 and TRBJ2-7, with 10 bases matching TRBD1. J was trimmed by 3 bases and V by 2 bases; bases with no gene match: 1. Germline CDR1 and CDR2: KGHSH and LQKENI. This CDR3 is built from 14 residues.

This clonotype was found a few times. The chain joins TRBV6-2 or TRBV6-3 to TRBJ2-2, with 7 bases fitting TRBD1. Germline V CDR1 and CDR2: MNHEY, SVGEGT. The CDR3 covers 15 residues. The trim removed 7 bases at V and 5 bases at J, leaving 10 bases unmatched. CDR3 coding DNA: TGTGCCAGCATTAAAGACAGGGATTTGACCGGGGAGCTGTTTTTT. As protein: CASIKDRDLTGELFF.

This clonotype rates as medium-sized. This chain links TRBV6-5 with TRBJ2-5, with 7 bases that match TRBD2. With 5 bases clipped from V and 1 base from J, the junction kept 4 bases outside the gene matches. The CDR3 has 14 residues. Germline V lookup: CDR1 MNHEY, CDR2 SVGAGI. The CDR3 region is CASSQSSGQETQYF. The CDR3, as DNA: TGTGCCAGCAGTCAGTCTAGCGGCCAAGAGACCCAGTACTTC.

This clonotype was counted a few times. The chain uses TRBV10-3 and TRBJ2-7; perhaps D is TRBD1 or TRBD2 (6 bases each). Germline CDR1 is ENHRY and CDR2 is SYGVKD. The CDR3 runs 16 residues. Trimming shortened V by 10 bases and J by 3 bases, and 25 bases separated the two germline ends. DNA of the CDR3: TGTGCCACCTTACCGGAACAGGGACTCCCCTACTACGAGCAGTACGTC. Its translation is CATLPEQGLPYYEQYV.

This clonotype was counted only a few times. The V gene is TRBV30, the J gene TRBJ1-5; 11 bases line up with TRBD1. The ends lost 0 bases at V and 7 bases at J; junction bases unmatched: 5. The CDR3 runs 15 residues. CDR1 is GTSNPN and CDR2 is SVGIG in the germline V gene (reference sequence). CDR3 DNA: TGTGCCTGGAGTGTAGGGACAGGGGGTTGGCAGCCCCAGCATTTT. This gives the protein CAWSVGTGGWQPQHF.

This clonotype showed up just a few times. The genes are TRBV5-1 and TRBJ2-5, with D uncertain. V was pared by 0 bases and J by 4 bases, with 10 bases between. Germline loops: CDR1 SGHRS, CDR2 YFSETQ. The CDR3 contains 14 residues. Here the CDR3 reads CASSLAAARETQYF. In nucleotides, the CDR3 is TGCGCCAGCAGCTTGGCCGCAGCGAGAGAGACCCAGTACTTC.

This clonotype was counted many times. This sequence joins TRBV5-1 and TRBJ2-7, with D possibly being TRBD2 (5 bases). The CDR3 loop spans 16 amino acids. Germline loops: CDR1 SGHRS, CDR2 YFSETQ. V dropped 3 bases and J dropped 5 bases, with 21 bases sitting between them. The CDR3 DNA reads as TGCGCCAGCAGCTCTAGCCCAGGTCGAGTACCCGACGAGCAGTACGTC. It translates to CASSSSPGRVPDEQYV.

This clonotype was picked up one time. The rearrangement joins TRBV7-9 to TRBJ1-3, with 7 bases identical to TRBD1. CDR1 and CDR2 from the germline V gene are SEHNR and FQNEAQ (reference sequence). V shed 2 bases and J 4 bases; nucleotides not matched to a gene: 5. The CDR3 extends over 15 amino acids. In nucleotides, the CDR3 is TGTGCCAGCAGCTTACCAGGGGGGATCGGAAACACCATATATTTT. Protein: CASSLPGGIGNTIYF. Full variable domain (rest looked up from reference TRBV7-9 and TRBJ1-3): DTGVSQNPRHKITKRGQNVTFRCDPISEHNRLYWYRQTLGQGPEFLTYFQNEAQLEKSRLLSDRFSAERPKGSFSTLEIQRTEQGDSAMYLCASSLPGGIGNTIYFGEGSWLTVV.

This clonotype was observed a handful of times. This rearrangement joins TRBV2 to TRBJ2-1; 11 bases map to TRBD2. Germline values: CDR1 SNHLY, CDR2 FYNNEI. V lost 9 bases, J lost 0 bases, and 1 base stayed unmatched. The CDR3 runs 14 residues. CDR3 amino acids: CASSGGASYNEQFF. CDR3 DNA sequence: TGTGCCAGTAGCGGGGGGGCCTCCTACAATGAGCAGTTCTTC.

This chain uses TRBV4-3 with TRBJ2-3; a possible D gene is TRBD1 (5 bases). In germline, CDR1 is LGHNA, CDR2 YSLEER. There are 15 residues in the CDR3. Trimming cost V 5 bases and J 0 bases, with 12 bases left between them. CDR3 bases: TGCGCCAGCAGCTCCAGGGTTGGGAGCACAGATACGCAGTATTTT. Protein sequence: CASSSRVGSTDTQYF.

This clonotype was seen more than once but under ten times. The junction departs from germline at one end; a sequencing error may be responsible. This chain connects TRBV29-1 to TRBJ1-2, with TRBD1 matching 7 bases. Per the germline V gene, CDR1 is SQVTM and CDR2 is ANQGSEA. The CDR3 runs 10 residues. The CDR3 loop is CSVPTGVKAF. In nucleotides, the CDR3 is TGCAGCGTTCCCACAGGGGTAAAAGCGTTC.